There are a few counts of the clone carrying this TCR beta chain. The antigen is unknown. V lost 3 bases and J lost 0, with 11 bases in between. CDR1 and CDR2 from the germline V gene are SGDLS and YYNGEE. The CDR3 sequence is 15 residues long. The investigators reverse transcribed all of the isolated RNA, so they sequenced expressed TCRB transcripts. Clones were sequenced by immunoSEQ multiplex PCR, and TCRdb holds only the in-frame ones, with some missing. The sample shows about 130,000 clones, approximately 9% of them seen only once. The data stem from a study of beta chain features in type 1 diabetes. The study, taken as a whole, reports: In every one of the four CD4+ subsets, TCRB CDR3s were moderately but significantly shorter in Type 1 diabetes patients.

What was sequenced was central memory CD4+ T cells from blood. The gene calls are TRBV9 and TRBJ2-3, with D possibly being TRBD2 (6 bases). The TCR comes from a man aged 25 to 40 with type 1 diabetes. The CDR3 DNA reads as TGTGCCAGCAGCGGCGGGGCCCCTAGCACAGATACGCAGTATTTT. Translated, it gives CASSGGAPSTDTQYF.